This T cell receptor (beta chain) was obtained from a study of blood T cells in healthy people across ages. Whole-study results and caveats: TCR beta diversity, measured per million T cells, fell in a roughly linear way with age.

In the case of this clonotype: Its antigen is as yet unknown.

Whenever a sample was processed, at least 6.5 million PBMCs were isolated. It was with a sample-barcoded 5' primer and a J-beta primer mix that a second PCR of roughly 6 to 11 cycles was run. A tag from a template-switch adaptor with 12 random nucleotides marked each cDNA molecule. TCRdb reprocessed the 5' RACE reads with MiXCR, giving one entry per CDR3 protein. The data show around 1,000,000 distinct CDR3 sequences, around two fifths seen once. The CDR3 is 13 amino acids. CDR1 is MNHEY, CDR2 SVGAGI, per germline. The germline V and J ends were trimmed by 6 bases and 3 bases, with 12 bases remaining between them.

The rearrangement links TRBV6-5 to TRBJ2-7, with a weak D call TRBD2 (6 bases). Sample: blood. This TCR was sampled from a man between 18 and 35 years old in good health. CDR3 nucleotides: TGTGCCAGCAGCGGGAGAAGCTACTACGAGCAGTACTTC. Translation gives CASSGRSYYEQYF.